These 32 T cell receptor beta chains originate from one sample sequenced in a study of identical twins. TCRdb called the 5' RACE reads again in MiXCR, with one record for every CDR3 protein. The sample includes around 530,000 distinct CDR3 sequences, about 15% of them seen just once. This sample was also put to use in a study of yellow fever vaccine responses in identical twins.

The sample was CD4+ T cells sorted from blood. These receptors were taken from a woman between 18 and 29 years old in good health.

This clonotype has only a few counts. The chain recombines TRBV28 with TRBJ2-4, with D possibly TRBD2 on 6 matching bases. CDR3 length: 14 residues. Trimming cost V 8 bases and J 4 bases, with 15 bases left between them. From germline, CDR1 is MDHEN and CDR2 SYDVKM. In nucleotides, the CDR3 is TGTGCCAGCCATACCCTAAGCGGGAAAAACATTCAGTACTTC. Protein product: CASHTLSGKNIQYF.

In its sample, this clonotype was seen a few times. The chain joins TRBV12-3 or TRBV12-4 to TRBJ2-7; 7 bases align to TRBD2. The CDR3 is made up of 14 amino acids. With 9 bases clipped from V and 6 bases from J, the junction kept 14 bases outside the gene matches. CDR3 DNA sequence: TGTGCCAGTCGAGAGGGCGGGAGTCCCTCCGAGCAGTACTTC. It is translated as CASREGGSPSEQYF.

The chain couples TRBV28 to TRBJ1-2; TRBD1 agrees at 7 bases. After removal of 5 bases from V and 3 bases from J, the junction contained 9 bases not matched to a gene. The CDR3 loop spans 15 amino acids. Germline V gene data show CDR1 as MDHEN and CDR2 as SYDVKM. CDR3 amino acids: CASSLPFGQDYGYTF. The CDR3 DNA sequence: TGTGCCAGCAGTCTGCCTTTCGGACAGGACTATGGCTACACCTTC.

The V call is TRBV28, the J call TRBJ1-4, with TRBD1 matching 8 bases. The V and J ends lost 6 bases and 8 bases, in that order; junction bases with no gene match: 11. Looked up from germline, CDR1 is MDHEN and CDR2 is SYDVKM. This CDR3 comprises 15 residues. The CDR3 DNA reads TGTGCCAGCAGGCCCGGGACAGGTGGTGAGGAAAAACTGTTTTTT. It translates to CASRPGTGGEEKLFF. Filled out from reference TRBV28 and TRBJ1-4, the complete variable domain reads DVKVTQSSRYLVKRTGEKVFLECVQDMDHENMFWYRQDPGLGLRLIYFSYDVKMKEKGDIPEGYSVSREKKERFSLILESASTNQTSMYLCASRPGTGGEEKLFFGSGTQLSVL.

CDR3 in amino acids: CASSLEKGKSLTGEQYF. CDR3 DNA: TGTGCCAGCAGCTTAGAGAAAGGGAAATCTCTGACTGGCGAGCAGTACTTC. The chain is built from TRBV11-2 and TRBJ2-7, with D unclear. The CDR3 runs 17 residues. Trimming cost V 0 bases and J 6 bases, with 21 bases left between them. The germline gives CDR1 SGHAT, CDR2 FQNNGV.

This clonotype appeared a few times. The chain uses TRBV5-1 and TRBJ2-6, with D unresolved. The V gene's germline CDR1 is SGHRS and CDR2 YFSETQ. This CDR3 region has 16 residues. V shed 2 bases and J shed 1 base, with 10 bases lying between them. CDR3: CASSFTWGSGANVLTF. DNA for the CDR3: TGCGCCAGCAGCTTCACCTGGGGATCTGGGGCCAACGTCCTGACTTTC.

The chain uses TRBV19 and TRBJ2-2, with D unresolved. CDR1 is LNHDA, CDR2 SQIVND, per germline (reference sequence). The CDR3 spans 12 residues. V was cut by 7 bases and J by 5 bases, with 8 bases left in between. CDR3 protein: CASTYATGELFF. DNA of the CDR3: TGTGCCAGTACTTATGCAACCGGGGAGCTGTTTTTT.

This clonotype came up many times. The chain joins TRBV5-1 to TRBJ2-3; possibly TRBD2 for D (6 bases). V lost 1 base, J lost 6 bases, and 12 bases lay in between. CDR3 size: 14 residues. Germline-derived CDR1 and CDR2 are SGHRS and YFSETQ. The CDR3 nucleotides are TGCGCCAGCAGCTTGCGGGGGAAGGATGATACGCAGTATTTT. Translated, it gives CASSLRGKDDTQYF. Combining the CDR3 with reference TRBV5-1 and TRBJ2-3 gives the whole variable domain KAGVTQTPRYLIKTRGQQVTLSCSPISGHRSVSWYQQTPGQGLQFLFEYFSETQRNKGNFPGRFSGRQFSNSRSEMNVSTLELGDSALYLCASSLRGKDDTQYFGPGTRLTVL.

The J gene is TRBJ2-1, the V gene TRBV9; D tentatively fits TRBD1 or TRBD2 (5 bases each). CDR1 is SGDLS, CDR2 YYNGEE, per germline. CDR3 length: 15 residues. V lost 0 bases and J lost 4, with 11 bases in between. The CDR3 bases are TGTGCCAGCAGCGTAGTTGGGGGAAGGTACAATGAGCAGTTCTTC. Its translation is CASSVVGGRYNEQFF.

This clonotype was observed a handful of times. The chain carries TRBV4-1 and TRBJ1-5; D perhaps matches TRBD1 (6 bases). This CDR3 comprises 17 residues. Germline V gene lookup returns CDR1 MGHRA and CDR2 YSYEKL. V was cut by 2 bases and J by 3 bases, with 17 bases left in between. CDR3 sequence (DNA): TGCGCCAGCAGCCAATATGGGACCAGGGGACTCAATCAGCCCCAGCATTTT. It is translated as CASSQYGTRGLNQPQHF.

There are a few counts of this clonotype. The genes are TRBV3-1 and TRBJ2-5; D might be TRBD2 (6 bases). Between the trimmed V and J ends, which lost 4 bases and 2 bases, there was a span of 14 bases. Germline V gene data show CDR1 as LGHDT and CDR2 as YNNKEL (reference sequence). The length of the CDR3 is 15 residues. This CDR3 reads CASSPPTSVQETQYF. CDR3 coding DNA: TGTGCCAGCAGCCCCCCGACTAGTGTTCAAGAGACCCAGTACTTC.

This chain joins TRBV12-3 or TRBV12-4 and TRBJ2-6; D remains unclear. This CDR3 spans 16 amino acids. Trimming cost V 2 bases and J 0 bases, with 8 bases left between them. The CDR3 bases are TGTGCCAGCAGTTTAAGCCCGAACTCTGGGGCCAACGTCCTGACTTTC. Its translation: CASSLSPNSGANVLTF.

V gene TRBV7-2 combines with J gene TRBJ2-1; tentative D call: TRBD1 (6 bases). The CDR3 sequence is 14 residues long. V gave up 3 bases and J gave up 6 bases, with 12 bases separating them. Germline V gene lookup returns CDR1 SGHTA and CDR2 FQGNSA. CDR3 region: CASSFSGVGNEQFF. The CDR3 bases are TGTGCCAGCAGCTTCTCAGGGGTGGGCAATGAGCAGTTCTTC.

The gene calls are TRBV10-3 and TRBJ2-2, with 8 bases that match TRBD1. The CDR3 spans 17 residues. Germline V gives CDR1 ENHRY, CDR2 SYGVKD. The CDR3 DNA is TGTGCGACCCGCGCCGACACAGGGGGTCCGAACACCGGGGAGCTGTTTTTT. Amino acid sequence: CATRADTGGPNTGELFF.

The chain uses TRBV7-3 and TRBJ2-3; a possible D gene is TRBD1 (5 bases). Germline lookup yields CDR1 SGHTA and CDR2 FQGTGA. Trimming removed 4 bases at V and 5 bases at J, with 16 bases between. This CDR3 has 15 amino acids. CDR3 sequence (DNA): TGTGCCAGCAGCTCCCAGGGTATTAATGGAGATACGCAGTATTTT. It translates to CASSSQGINGDTQYF.

This clonotype was counted a few times. The rearrangement uses TRBV3-1 and TRBJ2-2; possible D gene TRBD2, 6 bases. The CDR3 is made up of 12 amino acids. V lost 1 base and J 14 bases, leaving 11 bases between the germline ends. CDR1 is LGHDT and CDR2 is YNNKEL in the germline V gene (reference sequence). CDR3 nucleotide sequence: TGTGCCAGCAGCCAAGGACTAGAAACTCTGTTTTTT. Its protein is CASSQGLETLFF.

This clonotype appeared a few times. The chain uses TRBV19 and TRBJ2-1; D may correspond to TRBD1 or TRBD2 (8 bases each). CDR1 is LNHDA, CDR2 SQIVND, per germline (reference sequence). The CDR3 consists of 18 residues. V was clipped by 0 bases and J by 7 bases, with 22 bases between them. The CDR3 sequence: CASSIDQGARGGFNEQFF. The CDR3 nucleotides read TGTGCCAGTAGTATAGATCAGGGGGCTCGCGGGGGGTTTAATGAGCAGTTCTTC.

The table lists this clonotype with many counts. The chain combines TRBV5-1 with TRBJ1-1; a weak D match, TRBD1 (6 bases). In germline, CDR1 is SGHRS, CDR2 YFSETQ. The CDR3 extends over 13 amino acids. Between the trimmed V and J ends, which lost 3 bases and 6 bases, there was a span of 12 bases. The CDR3 protein is CASSSGGGAEAFF. DNA of the CDR3: TGCGCCAGCAGCTCGGGAGGGGGGGCTGAAGCTTTCTTT.

This clonotype was picked up many times. The V call is TRBV10-3, the J call TRBJ2-1; either TRBD1 or TRBD2 may fit D (5 bases each). Germline loops: CDR1 ENHRY, CDR2 SYGVKD. V was cut by 0 bases and J by 5 bases, with 11 bases left in between. This CDR3 is built from 15 residues. The CDR3 DNA reads as TGTGCCATCAGTGAGTCGAGGGGAAGGGACAATGAGCAGTTCTTC. Residues: CAISESRGRDNEQFF.

There are many counts of this clonotype. This chain links TRBV10-3 with TRBJ2-7, with 12 bases that match TRBD2. Germline CDR1 ENHRY, CDR2 SYGVKD. The CDR3 runs 16 residues. J lost 3 bases, V lost 10 bases, and 13 bases had no gene match. Here the CDR3 reads CATVKSSGRGNYEQYF. CDR3 in DNA: TGTGCCACCGTGAAATCTAGCGGGAGGGGAAACTACGAGCAGTACTTC.

The chain links TRBV12-3 or TRBV12-4 to TRBJ2-7; D is undetermined. The CDR3 has 12 amino acids. Trimming removed 3 bases from V and 6 bases from J, with 9 bases in between. The CDR3 sequence is CASSFSGREQYV. The CDR3 coding sequence is TGTGCCAGCAGTTTTTCCGGGCGCGAGCAGTACGTC.

The chain has TRBV7-2 and TRBJ1-2, with a possible D match to TRBD1 (6 bases). The CDR3 is 17 residues long. CDR1 is SGHTA, CDR2 FQGNSA, per germline. V lost 4 bases and J lost 5, with 23 bases in between. CDR3 in amino acids: CASSSRYTGLRGYGYTF. The DNA for the CDR3 is TGTGCCAGCAGCTCTCGATACACAGGGCTTCGGGGGTATGGCTACACCTTC.

This clonotype has just a few counts. This chain uses TRBV6-5 with TRBJ1-1; 8 bases line up with TRBD1. V shed 0 bases and J 1 base; nucleotides not matched to a gene: 10. This CDR3 has 18 residues. Per the germline V gene, CDR1 is MNHEY and CDR2 is SVGAGI. The CDR3: CASSYSPPGGIGNTEAFF. The CDR3 DNA follows: TGTGCCAGCAGTTACTCGCCTCCAGGGGGCATAGGGAACACTGAAGCTTTCTTT.

The genes are TRBV5-1 and TRBJ2-1; 8 bases are a match to TRBD2. The CDR3 is made up of 16 amino acids. Germline trimming cut 0 bases from V and 4 bases from J; bases unmatched to any gene: 6. The germline gives CDR1 SGHRS, CDR2 YFSETQ. The CDR3 region has the DNA TGCGCCAGCAGCTTGGTTCCTAGCGGGCTTTACAATGAGCAGTTCTTC. Protein: CASSLVPSGLYNEQFF.

The table lists this clonotype with a few counts. The chain joins TRBV10-3 to TRBJ2-3; D is possibly TRBD2 (6 bases). The V and J ends lost 0 bases and 0 bases respectively, with 10 bases between them. This CDR3 comprises 16 residues. CDR1 ENHRY and CDR2 SYGVKD come from the germline V gene. Here the CDR3 reads CAISESILASTDTQYF. As DNA, the CDR3 is TGTGCCATCAGTGAGTCGATTCTAGCGAGCACAGATACGCAGTATTTT.

Concerning this clonotype: A much bigger clone sits one base away, suggesting this may be a read error. This chain joins TRBV2 and TRBJ2-1; D is unresolved. Germline CDR1 reads SNHLY; CDR2 reads FYNNEI. The length of the CDR3 is 10 residues. Trimming cost V 3 bases and J 6 bases, with 0 bases left between them. CDR3: CASSDNEQFF. The CDR3 nucleotides are TGTGCCAGCAGTGACAATGAGCAGTTCTTC.

This clonotype came up a few times. The V and J genes are TRBV4-1 and TRBJ2-3, with 15 bases fitting TRBD2. Germline V gene lookup returns CDR1 MGHRA and CDR2 YSYEKL. The V segment lost 4 bases and the J segment 6 bases; nucleotides outside the gene matches: 11. CDR3 length: 18 residues. CDR3 residues: CASSLDNSGLAGGDTQYF. The CDR3 DNA sequence: TGCGCCAGCAGCCTGGACAATTCCGGACTAGCGGGAGGGGATACGCAGTATTTT.

This clonotype showed up just a few times. In DNA form, the CDR3 reads TGTGCCAGCAGTTACGGGAGTGGACAGGGGTATCCTGAAGCTTTCTTT. Protein: CASSYGSGQGYPEAFF. The rearrangement joins TRBV6-5 to TRBJ1-1, with 9 bases that match TRBD1. Trimming cost V 2 bases and J 6 bases; bases outside gene matches: 10. The CDR3 is made up of 16 amino acids. CDR1 and CDR2 from the germline V gene are MNHEY and SVGAGI.

The genes are TRBV29-1 and TRBJ1-2; 7 nucleotides match TRBD1. This CDR3 contains 15 residues. V was clipped by 8 bases and J by 4 bases; unmatched bases: 16. Germline assignment: CDR1 SQVTM and CDR2 ANQGSEA. The CDR3 DNA sequence: TGCAGCAGCGTTGAAAGAAACCGGGACAGCTATGGCTACACCTTC. Amino acids: CSSVERNRDSYGYTF.

The chain recombines TRBV5-1 with TRBJ2-7, with D unclear. The V and J ends lost 4 bases and 4 bases respectively, with 24 bases between them. This CDR3 region has 17 residues. Germline V CDR1 and CDR2: SGHRS, YFSETQ. CDR3 residues: CASSASPGENVGYEQYV. The DNA of the CDR3 is TGCGCCAGCAGCGCCTCCCCGGGCGAGAACGTAGGATACGAGCAGTACGTC.

The chain uses TRBV12-3 or TRBV12-4 and TRBJ2-7, with 7 bases aligning to TRBD1. The CDR3 consists of 16 residues. Germline trimming cut 5 bases from V and 4 bases from J; bases unmatched to any gene: 14. The DNA of the CDR3 is TGTGCCAGCAGTCAACCTCGGTGGGACAGACATTACGAGCAGTACTTC. Protein: CASSQPRWDRHYEQYF.

In this sample, this clonotype turned up a few times. This sequence joins TRBV11-2 and TRBJ1-1, with a possible D match to TRBD1 (5 bases). The CDR3 extends over 15 amino acids. In germline, CDR1 is SGHAT, CDR2 FQNNGV. Trimming shortened V by 7 bases and J by 0 bases, and 15 bases separated the two germline ends. The CDR3 DNA reads as TGTGCCAGCAACCTGGGACCCAGTCTGAACACTGAAGCTTTCTTT. It translates to CASNLGPSLNTEAFF.